The clone carrying this T cell receptor (beta chain) was seen at least ten times. Its target is not known. The CDR3 runs to 15 residues. CDR1 and CDR2 (germline): SQVTM, ANQGSEA. V dropped 5 bases and J dropped 2 bases, with 16 bases sitting between them. Profiling that covered TCR beta VDJ and CDR3 relied on genomic DNA as its template. From the reads, TCRdb called clonotypes with MiXCR, one entry per CDR3 protein. The sample has some 200,000 distinct CDR3 sequences; 30% to 40% are singletons. This sample stems from a study of CD8+CD57+ T cells in acquired aplastic anemia. At the level of the study: Quantities of DNA derived from sorted CD4+ and CD8+ cells averaged roughly 3 ug. Approximately 11 million reads were obtained on average for healthy donor CD4+ cells. Whole-study results and caveats: A set of about 28 CD8+ CDR3 sequences was shared between patients and controls, and these sequences appeared highly expressed in patients. Simpson's diversity of CD8+ cells was not significantly different in patients compared with controls.

This sequence was found in a human donor in good health, serving as a control. The rearrangement joins TRBV29-1 to TRBJ1-5; a weak D match, TRBD1 (5 bases). The sample taken for sequencing was sorted CD4+, CD8+, or CD8+CD57+ T cells (not recorded which) from PBMCs. CDR3 nucleotide sequence: TGCAGCGTTTTAGTAGGCAGGGAAGGCAATCAGCCCCAGCATTTT. Protein: CSVLVGREGNQPQHF.